These 19 T cell receptor beta chains came from one sample sequenced in a study of shared clonotypes between healthy human individuals. Sequenced by immunoSEQ multiplex PCR; TCRdb stores in-frame clones only, minus some. The sample consists of over 100,000 clones, 68% of them appearing once. The sample taken for sequencing was memory CD8+ T cells sorted from blood. The subset was: CD45RO+ cells pooled with CCR7-negative TemRA cells. These receptors came from a woman in her twenties or thirties in good health.

This sequence joins TRBV6-1 and TRBJ2-7, with TRBD1 identical over 7 bases. Germline V lookup: CDR1 MNHNS, CDR2 SASEGT. The V and J ends lost 1 base and 0 bases, in that order; junction bases with no gene match: 9. The CDR3 is 17 amino acids. The CDR3, as DNA: TGTGCCAGCAGTGAAGGTAGGGGGCTGTCGAGCTCCTACGAGCAGTACTTC. This gives the protein CASSEGRGLSSSYEQYF.

This sequence joins TRBV30 and TRBJ1-5; a possible D gene is TRBD1 (5 bases). The CDR3 totals 13 residues. Deletions cut 0 bases from V and 5 bases from J, with 8 bases between. CDR1 and CDR2 (germline): GTSNPN, SVGIG (reference sequence). The CDR3 spells CAWSVWGDQPQHF. CDR3 in DNA: TGTGCCTGGAGTGTATGGGGCGATCAGCCCCAGCATTTT.

The chain links TRBV6-6 to TRBJ1-5; maybe TRBD1 (5 bases). Trimming took 2 bases from V and 5 from J, leaving 13 bases between them. This CDR3 spans 15 amino acids. Germline CDR1 MNHNY, CDR2 SVGAGI (reference sequence). CDR3 loop: CASSYTGIGDQPQHF. CDR3 nucleotide sequence: TGTGCCAGCAGTTACACAGGAATAGGGGATCAGCCCCAGCATTTT.

This chain uses TRBV4-2 with TRBJ2-7; perhaps TRBD2 as D (6 bases). Trimming left V 4 bases short and J 5 bases short, with 18 bases between. This CDR3 is 15 amino acids long. Germline CDR1 reads LGHNA; CDR2 reads YNFKEQ. As DNA, the CDR3 is TGTGCCAGCAGCCCCCGATCGGGGGAAGTAAACGAGCAGTACTTC. Encoded protein: CASSPRSGEVNEQYF.

The rearrangement joins TRBV19 to TRBJ2-1, with TRBD2 matching 13 bases. Germline CDR1 is LNHDA and CDR2 is SQIVND (reference sequence). V shed 1 base and J 9 bases; nucleotides not matched to a gene: 6. The CDR3 is 16 residues long. As DNA, the CDR3 is TGTGCCAGTAGTATAGCACTAGCGGGAGGGCCACTTGAGCAGTTCTTC. Its translation: CASSIALAGGPLEQFF.

This clone was seen a few times. This chain connects TRBV15 to TRBJ1-3; 9 nucleotides line up with TRBD1. Trimming at V came to 3 bases and at J to 8 bases, leaving 5 bases not matched to a gene. Per germline, CDR1 LNHNV and CDR2 YYDKDF (reference sequence). The CDR3 totals 14 residues. CDR3 bases: TGTGCCACCAGCAGGGGGACAGGGACGGACACCATATATTTT. It is translated as CATSRGTGTDTIYF.

V gene TRBV4-1 combines with J gene TRBJ2-1, with TRBD2 identical over 15 bases. V shed 0 bases and J 7 bases; nucleotides not matched to a gene: 7. The CDR3 covers 18 residues. The V gene's germline CDR1 is MGHRA and CDR2 YSYEKL. The DNA of the CDR3 is TGCGCCAGCAGCCAAGAGGGACTAGCGGGAGGTTTTGTGAATGAGCAGTTCTTC. It yields the protein CASSQEGLAGGFVNEQFF.

This clone was counted ten times or more. The sample contains more than one DNA sequence encoding this CDR3. The V and J genes are TRBV28 and TRBJ2-5, with D maybe TRBD2 (5 bases). The V gene lost 3 bases and the J gene lost 2 bases, with 10 bases spanning the gap. Germline V gene sequence: CDR1 MDHEN, CDR2 SYDVKM. The CDR3 spans 14 residues. The CDR3: CASSLSGGQETQYF. The CDR3 nucleotides are TGTGCCAGCAGTTTGAGCGGTGGGCAAGAGACCCAGTACTTC.

The chain recombines TRBV27 with TRBJ2-3; D is perhaps TRBD2 (6 bases). V lost 5 bases and J lost 2, with 11 bases in between. CDR1 and CDR2 (germline): MNHEY, SMNVEV (reference sequence). CDR3 length: 14 amino acids. The CDR3 region has the DNA TGTGCCAGCAGTACACGGGACTTCACAGATACGCAGTATTTT. Its protein is CASSTRDFTDTQYF.

The chain links TRBV28 to TRBJ1-2; 8 bases line up with TRBD1. Germline V lookup: CDR1 MDHEN, CDR2 SYDVKM. The CDR3 has 13 amino acids. The V and J ends lost 7 bases and 4 bases, in that order; junction bases with no gene match: 5. DNA of the CDR3: TGTGCCAGCATATCTGGGACAGGCTATGGCTACACCTTC. Its protein product is CASISGTGYGYTF.

The chain has TRBV7-9 and TRBJ1-2; tentative D call: TRBD1 (5 bases). Germline loops: CDR1 SEHNR, CDR2 FQNEAQ (reference sequence). Trimming cost V 11 bases and J 2 bases, with 9 bases left between them. The CDR3 runs 11 residues. The CDR3 nucleotides are TGTGCCGGTGACAGCAACTATGGCTACACCTTC. This codes for CAGDSNYGYTF.

The V gene is TRBV29-1, the J gene TRBJ1-1; TRBD1 matches at 8 bases. The CDR3 totals 14 residues. J gave up 4 bases and V 3 bases, and 7 bases lay outside the gene matches. Germline values: CDR1 SQVTM, CDR2 ANQGSEA. Here the CDR3 DNA reads TGCAGCGTTGATGAGGGAACAGGGGGCACTGAAGCTTTCTTT. As protein: CSVDEGTGGTEAFF.

CDR3 DNA: TGTGCCAGCACTTTGACAGGGAACACCGGGGAGCTGTTTTTT. Translated: CASTLTGNTGELFF. The chain couples TRBV6-5 to TRBJ2-2; TRBD1 is a possible D gene (6 bases). The V end was cut by 7 bases, the J end by 1 base, with 10 bases between. The CDR3 consists of 14 residues. CDR1 is MNHEY and CDR2 is SVGAGI in the germline V gene.

The chain employs TRBV28 and TRBJ1-3; TRBD1 is a possible D gene (5 bases). The germline gives CDR1 MDHEN, CDR2 SYDVKM. The CDR3 has 15 amino acids. With 2 bases removed from V and 0 bases from J, the gap between germline ends came to 8 bases. CDR3 nucleotides: TGTGCCAGCAGTTTACTGACAGACTCTGGAAACACCATATATTTT. Translated, it gives CASSLLTDSGNTIYF.

This clone has only one observation. The rearrangement joins TRBV27 to TRBJ1-1, with 8 nucleotides matching TRBD1. The germline V gene has CDR1 MNHEY and CDR2 SMNVEV (reference sequence). J lost 11 bases, V lost 5 bases, and 13 bases had no gene match. The CDR3 extends over 14 amino acids. CDR3 sequence (DNA): TGTGCCAGCAGTACTCCAGGGGGCGCTTCCTCCGCTTTCTTT. Protein sequence: CASSTPGGASSAFF.

The CDR3 DNA sequence: TGCGCCAGCAGCCCCGATCGACTAGCGGGGACCTACAATGAGCAGTTCTTC. This gives the protein CASSPDRLAGTYNEQFF. The V gene is TRBV4-1, the J gene TRBJ2-1; 11 bases line up with TRBD2. The V segment lost 4 bases and the J segment 2 bases; nucleotides outside the gene matches: 7. This CDR3 comprises 17 residues. Germline V gene lookup returns CDR1 MGHRA and CDR2 YSYEKL.

This chain connects TRBV7-8 to TRBJ2-5; a weak D match, TRBD1 (5 bases). The J call may be in error: the DNA end matches TRBJ2-7 better. Germline CDR1 is SGHVS and CDR2 is FQNEAQ. The CDR3 is made up of 15 amino acids. The CDR3, as DNA: TGTGCCACCTTATCCTCCAGGGTGGGGACCTACGAGCAGTACTTC. It is translated as CATLSSRVGTYEQYF.

The chain couples TRBV5-4 to TRBJ2-4; weak D call: TRBD2 (5 bases). The CDR3 totals 14 residues. Germline CDR1 is SGHNT and CDR2 is YYREEE (reference sequence). Trimming removed 1 base from V and 3 bases from J, with 8 bases in between. The CDR3 loop is CASSLSGVKNIQYF. DNA for the CDR3: TGTGCCAGCAGCTTGTCCGGGGTCAAAAACATTCAGTACTTC.

The rearrangement links TRBV11-1 to TRBJ2-3, with TRBD2 as a possible D gene (6 bases). The V end lost 4 bases, the J end lost 4 bases, and 9 bases lay between the germline ends. This CDR3 has 13 amino acids. The germline V gene encodes CDR1 SGHAT and CDR2 FQDESV (reference sequence). CDR3: CASSSGLPDTQYF. The CDR3 DNA reads as TGTGCCAGCAGCTCCGGACTACCAGATACGCAGTATTTT. Full variable domain (missing parts from reference TRBV11-1 and TRBJ2-3): EAEVAQSPRYKITEKSQAVAFWCDPISGHATLYWYRQILGQGPELLVQFQDESVVDDSQLPKDRFSAERLKGVDSTLKIQPAELGDSAMYLCASSSGLPDTQYFGPGTRLTVL.